This T cell receptor beta chain was documented in a study of monozygotic twins with cystic fibrosis. The wider study: Libraries were built from three micrograms of fragmented DNA using about 14 PCR cycles. Regarding the study as a whole: The repertoire was suggested to be naive-dominated, clonality median around 0.0095.

Concerning this clone: Its cognate antigen is unknown.

The protocol was immunoSEQ multiplex PCR, while the TCRdb copy is restricted to in-frame clones and leaves out a portion. The data show roughly 25,000 clones, roughly 97% seen once. The CDR3 spans 13 residues. Trimming shortened V by 2 bases and J by 7 bases, and 12 bases separated the two germline ends. Per germline, CDR1 GTSNPN and CDR2 SVGIG (reference sequence). The chain uses TRBV30 and TRBJ1-5; D is unclear. Specimen: blood. This TCR was sampled from a girl aged 2-10 years with cystic fibrosis. The CDR3 DNA sequence: TGTGCCTGGAGTAATTCCCTCGGGCAGCCCCAGCATTTT. Its protein product is CAWSNSLGQPQHF.